This TCR beta chain is drawn from a study of control samples from healthy donors and cancer patients (dated by TCRdb to the early 2020s). Libraries came from the immunoSEQ multiplex PCR assay. TCRdb took this table from immuneACCESS and kept in-frame rearrangements with V and J called. Such tables lack part of the clones; where checked against another copy, unresolved V genes explain under half of the gap, and the rest is unexplained. The sample contains roughly 59,000 clones, more than 85% of them found a single time. Less than 2% of the sample is held by the ten biggest clonotypes. As for this clone: Its recognized antigen is unknown. Qualities for individual bases were not recorded, and no much larger clone is one base off.

The CDR3, from cysteine to phenylalanine, totals 19 residues. This entry keeps only the CDR3 DNA: 57 bases, framed from base 1. Germline trimming: 0 bases from V, 2 bases from J; junction bases outside gene matches: 12. CDR1 and CDR2, looked up from the germline V gene, are MGHRA and YSYEKL. Recombination connected TRBV4-1 to TRBJ1-2, and TRBD1 matches 10 of the central bases. This sequence was found in a middle-aged man with colorectal cancer. The sequenced sample was PBMCs. The CDR3 sequence is CASSQDFSGQGMGNYGYTF. The sequenced DNA: TGCGCCAGCAGCCAAGATTTTTCGGGACAGGGGATGGGGAACTATGGCTACACCTTC.